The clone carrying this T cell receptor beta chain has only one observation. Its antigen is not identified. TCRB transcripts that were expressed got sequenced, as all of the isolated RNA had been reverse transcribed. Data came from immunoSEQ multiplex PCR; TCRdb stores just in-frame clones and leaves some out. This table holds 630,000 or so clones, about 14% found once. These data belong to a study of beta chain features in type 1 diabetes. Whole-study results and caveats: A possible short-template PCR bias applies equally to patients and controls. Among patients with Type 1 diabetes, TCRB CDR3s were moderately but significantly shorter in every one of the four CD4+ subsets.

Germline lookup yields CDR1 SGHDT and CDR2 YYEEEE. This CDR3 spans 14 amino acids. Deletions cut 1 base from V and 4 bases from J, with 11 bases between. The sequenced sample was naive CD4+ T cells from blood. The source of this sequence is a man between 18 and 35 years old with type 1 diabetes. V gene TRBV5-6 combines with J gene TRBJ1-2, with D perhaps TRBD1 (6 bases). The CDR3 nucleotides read TGTGCCAGCAGCTTGACCGACAGGACCTATGGCTACACCTTC. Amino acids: CASSLTDRTYGYTF.